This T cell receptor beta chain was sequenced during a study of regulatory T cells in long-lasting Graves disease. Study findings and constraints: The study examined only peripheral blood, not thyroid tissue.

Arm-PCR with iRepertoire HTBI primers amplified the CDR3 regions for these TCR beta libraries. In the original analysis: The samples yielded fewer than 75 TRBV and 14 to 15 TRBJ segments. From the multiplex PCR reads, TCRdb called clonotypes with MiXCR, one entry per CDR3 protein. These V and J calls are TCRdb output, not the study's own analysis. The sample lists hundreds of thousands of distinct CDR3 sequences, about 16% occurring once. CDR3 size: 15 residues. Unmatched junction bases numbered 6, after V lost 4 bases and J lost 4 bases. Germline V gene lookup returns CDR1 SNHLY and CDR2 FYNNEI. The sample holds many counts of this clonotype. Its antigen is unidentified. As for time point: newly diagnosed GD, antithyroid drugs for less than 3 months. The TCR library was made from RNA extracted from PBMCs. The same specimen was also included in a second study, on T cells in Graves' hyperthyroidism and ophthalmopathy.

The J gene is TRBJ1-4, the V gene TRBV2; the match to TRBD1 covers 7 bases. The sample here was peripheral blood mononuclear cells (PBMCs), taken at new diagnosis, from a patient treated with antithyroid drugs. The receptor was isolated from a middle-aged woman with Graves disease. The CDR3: CASSGGQTYNEKLFF. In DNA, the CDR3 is TGTGCCAGCAGTGGGGGACAGACCTATAATGAAAAACTGTTTTTT. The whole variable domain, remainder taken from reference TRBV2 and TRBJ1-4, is EPEVTQTPSHQVTQMGQEVILRCVPISNHLYFYWYRQILGQKVEFLVSFYNNEISEKSEIFDDQFSVERPDGSNFTLKIRSTKLEDSAMYFCASSGGQTYNEKLFFGSGTQLSVL.